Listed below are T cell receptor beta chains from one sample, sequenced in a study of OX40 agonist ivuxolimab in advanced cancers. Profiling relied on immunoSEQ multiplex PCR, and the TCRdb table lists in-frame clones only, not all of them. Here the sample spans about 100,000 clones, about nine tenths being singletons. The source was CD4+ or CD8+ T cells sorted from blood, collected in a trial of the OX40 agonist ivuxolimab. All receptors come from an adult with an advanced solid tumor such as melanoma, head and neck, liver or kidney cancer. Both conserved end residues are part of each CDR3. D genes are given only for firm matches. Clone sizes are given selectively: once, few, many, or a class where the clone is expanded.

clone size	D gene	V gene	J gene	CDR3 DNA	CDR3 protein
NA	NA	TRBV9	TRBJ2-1	TGTGCCAGCAGCGGGTCTAGTAATAGCCGGCGGTACAATGAGCAGTTCTTC	CASSGSSNSRRYNEQFF
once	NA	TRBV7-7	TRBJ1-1	TGTGCCAGCAGCTTAGCGGGGGACGGACCTGAGAACACTGAAGCTTTCTTT	CASSLAGDGPENTEAFF
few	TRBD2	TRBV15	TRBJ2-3	TGTGCCACCAGGAAGCGGGGGAGCACAGATACGCAGTATTTT	CATRKRGSTDTQYF
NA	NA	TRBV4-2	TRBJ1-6	TGTGCCAGCAGCCAAGATCTTCGGGTAGGTGGGACTCGGTCACCCCTCCACTTT	CASSQDLRVGGTRSPLHF
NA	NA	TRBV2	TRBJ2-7	TGTGCCAGCAGTGACGGAAACTACCGCTCCAACGAGCAGTACTTC	CASSDGNYRSNEQYF
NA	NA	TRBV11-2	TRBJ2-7	TGTGCCAGCAGCTATCCGGACTCCTACGAGCAGTACTTC	CASSYPDSYEQYF
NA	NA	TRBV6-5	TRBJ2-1	TGTGCCAGCAGTTCGACGGGGGCCCCGGGACATGAGCAGTTCTTC	CASSSTGAPGHEQFF
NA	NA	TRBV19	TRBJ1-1	TGTGCCAGTAGTCCCAGGTGGGTGAACACTGAAGCTTTCTTT	CASSPRWVNTEAFF
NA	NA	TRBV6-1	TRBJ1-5	TGTGCCAGCAGTGACAGGAAGAATCAGCCCCAGCATTTT	CASSDRKNQPQHF
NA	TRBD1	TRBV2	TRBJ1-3	TGTGCCAGCAGAACCAGGACAGGGGAAGGAAACACCATATATTTT	CASRTRTGEGNTIYF
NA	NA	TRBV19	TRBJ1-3	TGTGCCAGTAGTGCCAGGAGAGGGGACACCATATATTTT	CASSARRGDTIYF
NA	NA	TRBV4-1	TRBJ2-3	TGCGCCAGCAGCCAAGTGGCAGGAGTCACAGATACGCAGTATTTT	CASSQVAGVTDTQYF
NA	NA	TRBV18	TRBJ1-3	TGTGCCAGCTCATCCCCGACAGACTCTGGAAACACCATATATTTT	CASSSPTDSGNTIYF
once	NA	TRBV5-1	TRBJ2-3	TGCGCCAGCAGCTGGTCCTCGGATACGCAGTATTTT	CASSWSSDTQYF
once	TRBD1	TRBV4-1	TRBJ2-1	TGCGCCAGCAGCCTCCAGGACAGGCGCAATGAGCAGTTCTTC	CASSLQDRRNEQFF
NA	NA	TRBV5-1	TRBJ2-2	TGCGCCAGCAGCCCCGGACCCAGGGGGGAATCCGGGGAGCTGTTTTTT	CASSPGPRGESGELFF
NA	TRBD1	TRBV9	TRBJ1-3	TGTGCCAGCAGCGCCAGGCAGGGGGCGAGAAACACCATATATTTT	CASSARQGARNTIYF
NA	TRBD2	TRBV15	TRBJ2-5	TGTGCCACCAGCAAAGAGCGGGAGGGCCAAGAGACCCAGTACTTC	CATSKEREGQETQYF
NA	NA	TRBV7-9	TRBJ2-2	TGTGCCAGCAGCTTCCAGGGGATGGTTCACACCGGGGAGCTGTTTTTT	CASSFQGMVHTGELFF
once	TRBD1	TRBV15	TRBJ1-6	TGTGCCACCAGCAGAGAGGACAGGGGAAATTCACCCCTCCACTTT	CATSREDRGNSPLHF
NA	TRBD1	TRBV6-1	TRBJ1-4	TGTGCCAGCAGTCCCGGGACAGGGATTCGGAGGAAACTGTTTTTT	CASSPGTGIRRKLFF
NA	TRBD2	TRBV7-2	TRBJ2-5	TGTGCCAGCAGGGGGGGACTAGCGGGAGGTGAAAAGACCCAGTACTTC	CASRGGLAGGEKTQYF
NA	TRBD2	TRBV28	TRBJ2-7	TGTGCCAGCAGTTCCTCCGGACTAGCGGGAGTTAAGTACTTC	CASSSSGLAGVKYF
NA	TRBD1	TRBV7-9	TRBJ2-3	TGTGCCAGCAGCCCAAGGGGGCATAGCACAGATACGCAGTATTTT	CASSPRGHSTDTQYF
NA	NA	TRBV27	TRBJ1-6	TGTGCCAGCAGTTTATTCCCGACAGGAGTGGAACCCCTCCACTTT	CASSLFPTGVEPLHF
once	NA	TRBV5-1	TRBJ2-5	TGCGCCAGCAGCAACGAGGGGAAGGGGCGTTCGAGTAGACAAGAGACCCAGTACTTC	CASSNEGKGRSSRQETQYF
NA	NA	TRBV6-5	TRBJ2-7	TGTGCCAGCAGTTATGCCGGGACAAATACGCCATACGAGCAGTACTTC	CASSYAGTNTPYEQYF
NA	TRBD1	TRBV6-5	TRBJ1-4	TGTGCCAGCAGTCCCGGAGGGGGCTACGAAAAACTGTTTTTT	CASSPGGGYEKLFF
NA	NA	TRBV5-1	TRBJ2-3	TGCGCCAGCAGCTTGGCCACAGATACGCAGTATTTT	CASSLATDTQYF
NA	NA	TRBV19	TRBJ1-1	TGTGCCAGTAGTATATCAGGGCGCCGGAACACTGAAGCTTTCTTT	CASSISGRRNTEAFF
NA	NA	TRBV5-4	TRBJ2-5	TGTGCCAGCAGCTTCCGGGCCCGTGAAGAGACCCAGTACTTC	CASSFRAREETQYF
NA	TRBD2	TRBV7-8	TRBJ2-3	TGTGCCAGCAGCCCTGGGACTAGCGGGAGGTTATCAGATACGCAGTATTTT	CASSPGTSGRLSDTQYF
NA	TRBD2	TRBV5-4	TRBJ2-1	TGTGCCAGCAGCCTTAGCGGGAGCTCCTACAATGAGCAGTTCTTC	CASSLSGSSYNEQFF
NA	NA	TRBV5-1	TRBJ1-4	TGCGCCAGCAGCTTGAAGGGAGCCGGTCCGGAAAAACTGTTTTTT	CASSLKGAGPEKLFF
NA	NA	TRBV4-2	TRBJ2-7	TGTGCCAGCAGCCAAGTAGCAGGGAGCAACGAGCAGTACTTC	CASSQVAGSNEQYF
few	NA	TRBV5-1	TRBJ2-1	TGCGCCAGCAGCTTGGGCCGACACAATGAGCAGTTCTTC	CASSLGRHNEQFF
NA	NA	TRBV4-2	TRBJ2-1	TGTGCCAGCAGCCAAGACGGAGCCTACAATGAGCAGTTCTTC	CASSQDGAYNEQFF
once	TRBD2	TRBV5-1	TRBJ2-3	TGCGCCAGCAGCTCAGAACTAGCAACGGGGGGTGGTACGCAGTATTTT	CASSSELATGGGTQYF
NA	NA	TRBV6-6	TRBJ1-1	TGTGCCAGCAGTTCGGGCCCGGGGGGATTTGAAGCTTTCTTT	CASSSGPGGFEAFF
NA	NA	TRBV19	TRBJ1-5	TGTGCCGGGGGGATCAATCAGCCCCAGCATTTT	CAGGINQPQHF
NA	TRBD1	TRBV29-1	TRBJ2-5	TGCAGCGTTGCAGGGACAGCGCAAGAGACCCAGTACTTC	CSVAGTAQETQYF
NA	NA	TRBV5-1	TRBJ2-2	TGCGCCAGCGGGGGCCTTGCTGAGGAGCTGTTTTTT	CASGGLAEELFF
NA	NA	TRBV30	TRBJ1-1	TGTGCCTGGAGTGCAAGCGGACGGTACACTGAAGCTTTCTTT	CAWSASGRYTEAFF
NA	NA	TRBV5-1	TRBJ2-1	TGCGCCAGCAGCTTGACGGACAATGAGCAGTTCTTC	CASSLTDNEQFF
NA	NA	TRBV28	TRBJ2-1	TGTGCCAGCAGTTTATCCGGGGCCTATGGGCACAATGAGCAGTTCTTC	CASSLSGAYGHNEQFF
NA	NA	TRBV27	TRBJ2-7	TGTGCCAGCTGCAGGGACGGTGACTCCTACGAGCAGTACTTC	CASCRDGDSYEQYF
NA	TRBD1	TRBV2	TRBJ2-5	TGTGCCAGCAGCCCCGGGACAGGGTTATCGAAGACCCAGTACTTC	CASSPGTGLSKTQYF
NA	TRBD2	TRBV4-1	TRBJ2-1	TGCGCCAGCAGCCAAGATCCCGCAGGGCGGGGGGGTCGCTACAATGAGCAGTTCTTC	CASSQDPAGRGGRYNEQFF
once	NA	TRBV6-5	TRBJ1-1	TGTGCCAGCAGCCACTTCAAGGCCCGGGGTGAAGCTTTCTTT	CASSHFKARGEAFF
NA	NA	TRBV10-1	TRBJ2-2	TGCGCCAGCAGTCGAGACACCGGGGAGCTGTTTTTT	CASSRDTGELFF
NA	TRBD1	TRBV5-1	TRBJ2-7	TGCGCCAGCAGCTCCAATCCGGGACAGGGATCACGGGAGCAGTACTTC	CASSSNPGQGSREQYF
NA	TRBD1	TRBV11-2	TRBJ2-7	TGTGCCAGCAGTCGGGACAGGGCGGGCGAGCAGTACTTC	CASSRDRAGEQYF
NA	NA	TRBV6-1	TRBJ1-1	TGTGCCAGCACTAGATCAGACGTTGCTTTCTTT	CASTRSDVAFF
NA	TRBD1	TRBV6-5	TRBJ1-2	TGTGCCAGCGGCTTCCGGACAGGGAACTATGGCTACACCTTC	CASGFRTGNYGYTF
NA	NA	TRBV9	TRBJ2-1	TGTGCCAGCAGCTACCTAACGGGATGGGGTGGGGATGAGCAGTTCTTC	CASSYLTGWGGDEQFF